This entry lists 4 T cell receptor beta chains sequenced from one sample in a study of T cell repertoires in cytomegalovirus infection. TCRdb re-analysed the reads in MiXCR, keeping a single row per CDR3 protein. The sample lists hundreds of thousands of distinct CDR3 sequences; under 55% were seen once. These TCRs' antigens remain unknown. The sample in question was cultured PBMCs, obtained from culture after CMV antigen stimulation. The receptors were sampled from a human donor in good health (CMV status not recorded). Some clones in this sample may be carry-over from other donors' samples.

The chain uses TRBV4-1 and TRBJ2-7; TRBD1 matches at 11 bases. V was pared by 3 bases and J by 1 base, with 5 bases of the junction left unmatched. The CDR3 loop spans 16 amino acids. Germline CDR1 and CDR2: MGHRA and YSYEKL. CDR3 region: CASSQPGTGGSYEQYF. The CDR3 region has the DNA TGCGCCAGCAGCCAGCCCGGGACAGGGGGTTCCTACGAGCAGTACTTC.

The chain links TRBV11-2 to TRBJ1-2, with a possible D match to TRBD1 (6 bases). Trimming removed 5 bases from V and 2 bases from J, with 12 bases in between. Germline assignment: CDR1 SGHAT and CDR2 FQNNGV. The CDR3 runs 14 residues. The CDR3: CASSMDSMNYGYTF. The CDR3 nucleotides are TGTGCCAGCAGCATGGACAGTATGAACTATGGCTACACCTTC.

The rearrangement uses TRBV5-4 and TRBJ2-1; TRBD1 matches 10 bases. The germline V gene has CDR1 SGHNT and CDR2 YYREEE (reference sequence). This CDR3 is built from 14 residues. The J segment lost 5 bases and the V segment lost 4 bases, leaving 3 bases of the junction unmatched. The CDR3 nucleotides read TGTGCCAGCAGCGTGGGACAGGGGAACAATGAGCAGTTCTTC. Its translation is CASSVGQGNNEQFF.

DNA for the CDR3: TGTGCCAGCAGCGAGGACAGGGATCAGCCCCAGCATTTT. Translating it yields CASSEDRDQPQHF. V and J are TRBV11-2 and TRBJ1-5, with TRBD1 matching over 8 bases. Germline trimming cut 5 bases from V and 5 bases from J; bases unmatched to any gene: 2. Germline V lookup: CDR1 SGHAT, CDR2 FQNNGV. There are 13 residues in the CDR3.